The 8 T cell receptor beta chains below were found in one sample sequenced in a study of human T cells and chemical hapten exposure. MiXCR, applied by TCRdb to the RACE reads, yields one record per CDR3 protein. The data show about 40,000 distinct CDR3 sequences, approximately 3.4% seen once. Time point given: patch test 2, 6 weeks after DPC sensitization. Treatment meaning: therapeutic diphenylcyclopropenone sensitization with weekly scalp DPC. Sequenced here: whole blood, sampled in connection with sensitization to the hapten diphenylcyclopropenone (DPC). These receptors originate from a man between 40 and 49 years old with alopecia areata. Some clones in this sample may be carry-over from other donors' samples.

There are many counts of this clonotype. The chain is built from TRBV3-1 and TRBJ2-7; TRBD1 agrees at 8 bases. The CDR3 runs to 14 residues. J was trimmed by 2 bases and V by 4 bases; bases with no gene match: 4. The V gene's germline CDR1 is LGHDT and CDR2 YNNKEL (reference sequence). CDR3 nucleotide sequence: TGTGCCAGCAGCCCGGGGACAGGACCCTACGAGCAGTACTTC. Amino acid sequence: CASSPGTGPYEQYF.

This clonotype occurred many times. V gene TRBV7-8 combines with J gene TRBJ2-3, with D perhaps TRBD1 (6 bases). V was cut by 5 bases and J by 2 bases, with 14 bases left in between. CDR1 is SGHVS and CDR2 is FQNEAQ in the germline V gene. CDR3 size: 15 residues. The CDR3 DNA reads as TGTGCCAGCAGCGAGATGACAGGACTCACAGATACGCAGTATTTT. Translated, it gives CASSEMTGLTDTQYF. Drawing the rest from reference TRBV7-8 and TRBJ2-3, the complete variable domain is GAGVSQSPRYKVAKRGQDVALRCDPISGHVSLFWYQQALGQGPEFLTYFQNEAQLDKSGLPSDRFFAERPEGSVSTLKIQRTQQEDSAVYLCASSEMTGLTDTQYFGPGTRLTVL.

This clonotype was counted between two and nine times. CDR3 nucleotides: TGTGCCAGCAGCTCACCGGGACAGGGGGCCGATACGCAGTATTTT. This sequence encodes CASSSPGQGADTQYF. The chain is built from TRBV7-2 and TRBJ2-3, with 12 bases identical to TRBD1. In germline, CDR1 is SGHTA, CDR2 FQGNSA. This CDR3 comprises 15 residues. V lost 4 bases and J lost 6; bases outside the gene matches: 5.

The table lists this clonotype with many counts. The CDR3 sequence: CASSQLPGSGGRTDTQYF. The CDR3 DNA sequence: TGTGCCAGCAGCCAACTGCCCGGCTCCGGGGGGAGGACAGATACGCAGTATTTT. The chain joins TRBV4-2 to TRBJ2-3, with TRBD2 matching 7 bases. The V gene end was trimmed by 2 bases and the J gene end by 3 bases; junction bases not matched to a gene: 14. CDR1 LGHNA and CDR2 YNFKEQ come from the germline V gene. CDR3 length: 18 amino acids.

At least ten counts were recorded for this clonotype. The chain combines TRBV11-3 with TRBJ1-5; tentatively, D is TRBD1 (6 bases). V was clipped by 1 base and J by 6 bases, with 13 bases between them. CDR3 length: 15 amino acids. Germline values: CDR1 SGHNT, CDR2 YENEEA. CDR3 coding DNA: TGTGCCAGCAGCTTAGGAGGGGAAGGGGGTCAGCCCCAGCATTTT. Amino acids: CASSLGGEGGQPQHF.

The sample holds many counts of this clonotype. This chain joins TRBV7-9 and TRBJ1-6, with TRBD1 identical over 8 bases. This CDR3 is built from 15 residues. The trim removed 5 bases at V and 7 bases at J, leaving 7 bases unmatched. Germline-derived CDR1 and CDR2 are SEHNR and FQNEAQ (reference sequence). The CDR3 region has the DNA TGTGCCAGCAGCCCCCCGGACAGGGCAAATTCACCCCTCCACTTT. Its protein is CASSPPDRANSPLHF.

Only a few counts were recorded for this clonotype. A read error may explain this, as a much larger clone is one base away. The chain recombines TRBV7-2 with TRBJ1-1; D gene unclear. The CDR3 spans 13 residues. V was clipped by 1 base and J by 3 bases, with 6 bases between them. Germline CDR1 SGHTA, CDR2 FQGNSA. This CDR3 is CASSLVGYTEAFF. The CDR3, as DNA: TGTGCCAGCAGCTTAGTGGGGTACACTGAAGCTTTCTTT.

Ten or more counts support this clonotype. The V call is TRBV11-2, the J call TRBJ2-3; unclear D gene. CDR1 is SGHAT, CDR2 FQNNGV, per germline. The CDR3 loop spans 16 amino acids. Trimming removed 0 bases from V and 0 bases from J, with 10 bases in between. The CDR3 DNA is TGTGCCAGCAGCTTAGATCCTGGTCCTAGCACAGATACGCAGTATTTT. Translating it yields CASSLDPGPSTDTQYF.